A selection of T cell receptor beta chains follows, all from one sample in a study of human T cells and chemical hapten exposure. TCRdb processed the RACE reads anew with MiXCR; each CDR3 protein has one entry. The sample has roughly 200,000 distinct CDR3 sequences, 20% to 25% seen once. Specimen: whole blood, collected in connection with sensitization to the hapten diphenylcyclopropenone (DPC). These receptors were taken from a woman between 50 and 59 years old with alopecia areata. Some clones in this sample may be carry-over from other donors' samples. CDR3s include the opening cysteine and the closing phenylalanine or tryptophan. Fields, in order: J gene, D gene, V gene, CDR3 protein. A D gene is named only where the DNA matches it firmly.

J: TRBJ2-3
D: .
V: TRBV12-3/TRBV12-4
CDR3: CASSQRGTDTQYF

J: TRBJ2-1
D: .
V: TRBV6-2/TRBV6-3
CDR3: CASSVLEASYNEQFF

J: TRBJ1-5
D: .
V: TRBV28
CDR3: CASKPSSPGQPQHF

J: TRBJ2-6
D: .
V: TRBV2
CDR3: CASSEASFSGANVLTF

J: TRBJ1-5
D: .
V: TRBV12-3/TRBV12-4
CDR3: CASSPGRGGNQPQHF

J: TRBJ2-1
D: TRBD2
V: TRBV27
CDR3: CASSHGLADYNEQFF

J: TRBJ2-5
D: TRBD2
V: TRBV5-1
CDR3: CASSLGPTSGGYQETQYF

J: TRBJ2-3
D: TRBD2
V: TRBV4-3
CDR3: CASSQDPIGAGGLNTQYF

J: TRBJ2-7
D: .
V: TRBV10-3
CDR3: CAISEGLYEQYF

J: TRBJ1-1
D: .
V: TRBV29-1
CDR3: CSTSRASAKTEAFF

J: TRBJ2-4
D: .
V: TRBV28
CDR3: CASEESWGIQYF

J: TRBJ2-2
D: TRBD1
V: TRBV6-5
CDR3: CASSYSGGAGELFF

J: TRBJ1-5
D: .
V: TRBV7-9
CDR3: CASSLGGTTNQPQHF

J: TRBJ1-1
D: .
V: TRBV20-1
CDR3: CSARGGGPGRAEAFF

J: TRBJ1-2
D: TRBD1
V: TRBV18
CDR3: CASLPGTGRYGYTF

J: TRBJ1-5
D: .
V: TRBV20-1
CDR3: CSASQGKGQPQHF

J: TRBJ2-1
D: TRBD2
V: TRBV12-3/TRBV12-4
CDR3: CASSTSGSPYNEQFF

J: TRBJ1-1
D: TRBD1
V: TRBV5-1
CDR3: CASSLEGTGGMNTEAFF

J: TRBJ2-1
D: TRBD2
V: TRBV5-1
CDR3: CASSLAASGGYEQFF

J: TRBJ2-2
D: TRBD1
V: TRBV6-1
CDR3: CASSGQVNTGELFF

J: TRBJ1-5
D: .
V: TRBV2
CDR3: CASSELGNQPQHF

J: TRBJ2-2
D: .
V: TRBV28
CDR3: CASSYFGTGSTGELFF

J: TRBJ2-1
D: .
V: TRBV2
CDR3: CASLRRNNEQFF

J: TRBJ1-2
D: .
V: TRBV9
CDR3: CASSLGHLANYGYTF

J: TRBJ2-7
D: .
V: TRBV18
CDR3: CASSPVRGAYEQYF

J: TRBJ1-1
D: .
V: TRBV5-1
CDR3: CASSPWGNTEAFF

J: TRBJ1-5
D: .
V: TRBV3-1
CDR3: CASSQDLNQPQHF

J: TRBJ1-1
D: .
V: TRBV7-9
CDR3: CASSLRQSNTEAFF

J: TRBJ1-2
D: .
V: TRBV29-1
CDR3: CSVGTQFTGNYGYTF

J: TRBJ2-2
D: .
V: TRBV29-1
CDR3: CSVQTAANTGELFF

J: TRBJ2-1
D: TRBD2
V: TRBV7-3
CDR3: CASSLAGPDWDEQFF

J: TRBJ2-2
D: TRBD2
V: TRBV5-1
CDR3: CASSLRGSGSAGELFF

J: TRBJ1-1
D: .
V: TRBV20-1
CDR3: CSASRSNTEAFF

J: TRBJ2-5
D: .
V: TRBV29-1
CDR3: CSVEASETQYF

J: TRBJ2-1
D: TRBD1
V: TRBV6-5
CDR3: CASSPDRGEYNEQFF

J: TRBJ1-4
D: TRBD1
V: TRBV15
CDR3: CATSRGRGDRANEKLFF

J: TRBJ1-2
D: .
V: TRBV2
CDR3: CASKVGGVYGYTF

J: TRBJ1-6
D: TRBD1
V: TRBV12-3/TRBV12-4
CDR3: CASSPIFLDRGNSPLHF

J: TRBJ2-1
D: .
V: TRBV5-4
CDR3: CASSLGTGFYNEQFF

J: TRBJ2-3
D: .
V: TRBV29-1
CDR3: CSVDQTDTQYF

J: TRBJ2-3
D: .
V: TRBV11-2
CDR3: CASSPGLTSTDTQYF

J: TRBJ2-7
D: TRBD1
V: TRBV5-1
CDR3: CASKPGQGPYEQYF

J: TRBJ2-7
D: .
V: TRBV10-3
CDR3: CAISELVFDYEQYF

J: TRBJ2-3
D: TRBD2
V: TRBV5-1
CDR3: CASSLGLAGGGTDTQYF

J: TRBJ2-6
D: .
V: TRBV14
CDR3: CASSPAAGANVLTF

J: TRBJ2-3
D: TRBD1
V: TRBV5-1
CDR3: CASSPDRGTDTQYF

J: TRBJ2-7
D: .
V: TRBV7-8
CDR3: CASSLALYEQYF

J: TRBJ2-6
D: .
V: TRBV6-2/TRBV6-3
CDR3: CASSYEGRSGANVLTF

J: TRBJ2-1
D: TRBD2
V: TRBV14
CDR3: CASSQALAGWYNEQFF